A selection of T cell receptor beta chains follows, all from one sample in a study of neurological immune-mediated disorders. TCRdb reprocessed the 5' RACE reads with MiXCR, giving one entry per CDR3 protein. The repertoire consists of about 71,000 distinct CDR3 sequences, with roughly 15% occurring once and the leading ten covering approximately 4.2%. The sequenced sample was PBMCs. All receptors come from a female donor with HTLV-1-associated myelopathy (HAM/TSP). Each CDR3 is given with its conserved first and last residue. A D gene is named only where the DNA matches it firmly. Clone size is given for some rows only: seen once, a few or many times, or a class if the clone is expanded.

>-|TRBV7-8|TRBJ2-5|many
TGTGCCAGCAGCCAGACGAACAGCCAAGAGACCCAGTACTTC
CASSQTNSQETQYF
>-|TRBV20-1|TRBJ2-1|many
TGCAGTGCCAGAGGCGTAAGCTCCTACAATGAGCAGTTCTTC
CSARGVSSYNEQFF
>TRBD2|TRBV7-6|TRBJ2-5|-
TGTGCCAGCAGCTCCCCTGGCGGGGGGGGGGAGACCCAGTACTTC
CASSSPGGGGETQYF
>-|TRBV7-2|TRBJ1-4|many
TGTGCCAGCAGCTTAGTGGGTCCGGGGGCCGGGGAAAAACTGTTTTTT
CASSLVGPGAGEKLFF
>TRBD1|TRBV10-3|TRBJ2-1|many
TGTGCCATCAGTGAGCTTGGGACAGCTTTCAATGAGCAGTTCTTC
CAISELGTAFNEQFF
>TRBD2|TRBV20-1|TRBJ2-1|many
TGCAGTGCTAGAGCCTTAGCGGGGGGTGCCTACAATGAGCAGTTCTTC
CSARALAGGAYNEQFF
>TRBD2|TRBV7-7|TRBJ2-1|few
TGTGCCGGCCCGTCTGGGGCTAGCGGGGACAATGAGCAGTTCTTC
CAGPSGASGDNEQFF
>TRBD2|TRBV27|TRBJ2-2|-
TGTGCCAGCAGTTTCCTAGCGGGGGTTCCCACCGGGGAGCTGTTTTTT
CASSFLAGVPTGELFF
>TRBD1|TRBV27|TRBJ1-5|many
TGTGCCAGCAGTTTATCGATGACAGGGGGCAATCAGCCCCAGCATTTT
CASSLSMTGGNQPQHF
>-|TRBV7-2|TRBJ2-7|many
TGTGCCAGCAGCTTAGGAGCAGGGGTAACCGAGCAGTACTTC
CASSLGAGVTEQYF
>TRBD1|TRBV20-1|TRBJ2-5|many
TGCAGTGCTAGGGGGACCAGGGGGTTAGAGACCCAGTACTTC
CSARGTRGLETQYF
>-|TRBV28|TRBJ1-4|-
TGTGCCAGCAAAACGGGGTCCGGGAGTGAAAAACTGTTTTTT
CASKTGSGSEKLFF
>TRBD1|TRBV5-5|TRBJ2-7|-
TGTGCCAGCAGCCTCGGGACAGGCAATTTCTACGAGCAGTACTTC
CASSLGTGNFYEQYF
>-|TRBV6-1|TRBJ1-1|many
TGTGCCAGCACCAGAACGGGCAGCAAGAACACTGAAGCTTTCTTT
CASTRTGSKNTEAFF
>-|TRBV5-1|TRBJ2-7|many
TGCGCCAGCAGCTTGGCCCCTAGCGATGGATACGAGCAGTACTTC
CASSLAPSDGYEQYF
>-|TRBV10-1|TRBJ1-1|few
TGCGCCAGCAGTGACCGCCGGGTTGGCAGCACTGAAGCTTTCTTT
CASSDRRVGSTEAFF
>-|TRBV24-1|TRBJ2-6|many
TGTGCCACCAGTGATCAGAGGAGCTCTGGGGCCAACGTCCTGACTTTC
CATSDQRSSGANVLTF
>TRBD2|TRBV4-2|TRBJ2-4|many
TGTGCCAGCAGCCAACTTATGCCATCGGGAGGCCTGTGGGCCAAAAACATTCAGTACTTC
CASSQLMPSGGLWAKNIQYF
>-|TRBV3-1|TRBJ2-6|many
TGTGCCAGCAGCCCGACGCAGGGATCGGGGGCCAACGTCCTGACTTTC
CASSPTQGSGANVLTF
>TRBD2|TRBV20-1|TRBJ2-1|many
TGCAGTGCCGGGCCAGCGGGGGGGGGTTTCGAGTTCTTC
CSAGPAGGGFEFF
>-|TRBV7-9|TRBJ2-7|many
TGTGCCAGCAGACGAGGACAGACCTACGAGCAGTACTTC
CASRRGQTYEQYF
>-|TRBV9|TRBJ1-1|-
TGTGTCAGCAGCGCGGGCAGGGGGAACACTGAAGCTTTCTTT
CVSSAGRGNTEAFF
>-|TRBV5-1|TRBJ2-7|many
TGCGCCAGCAGTTCATTCGGACAGATGTCCTACGAGCAGTACTTC
CASSSFGQMSYEQYF
>-|TRBV20-1|TRBJ2-3|many
TGCAGTGCTAGTTTGGGTAAAACGCAGTATTTT
CSASLGKTQYF
>TRBD1|TRBV20-1|TRBJ2-5|many
TGCAGTGCTAGAGTCCAAGACAGGGGTTCGTGGGAGACCCAGTACTTC
CSARVQDRGSWETQYF
>-|TRBV30|TRBJ2-1|many
TGTGCCGGGAAGGGGAGGGGGGGCGGGGACAATGAGCAGTTCTTC
CAGKGRGGGDNEQFF
>TRBD2|TRBV18|TRBJ2-3|-
TGTGCCAGCTCACCACCGGGAGGGGATTTTGATACGCAGTATTTT
CASSPPGGDFDTQYF
>TRBD1|TRBV10-3|TRBJ2-3|-
TGTGCCATCACCCAAGACAGGGCCACAGATACGCAGTATTTT
CAITQDRATDTQYF
>-|TRBV2|TRBJ1-1|many
TGTGCCAGCAGTGATAAGGGTATGAACACTGAAGCTTTCTTT
CASSDKGMNTEAFF
>-|TRBV19|TRBJ2-7|-
TGTGCCAGTAGTATTCAGGGTACGACCTACGAGCAGTACTTC
CASSIQGTTYEQYF
>TRBD1|TRBV5-1|TRBJ1-1|few
TGCGCCAGCAGCGAGGGGACAGGGATCATGAACACTGAAGCTTTCTTT
CASSEGTGIMNTEAFF
>-|TRBV5-1|TRBJ2-2|many
TGCGCCAGCAGCTTTCGGCAGCAACCCACCGGGGAGCTGTTTTTT
CASSFRQQPTGELFF
>-|TRBV28|TRBJ1-1|many
TGTGCCAGCAGTTTATGCCGCAGGGAGGGGTTTGTGGACACTGAAGCTTTCTTT
CASSLCRREGFVDTEAFF
>TRBD1|TRBV7-9|TRBJ2-3|many
TGTGCCAGCAGCTCTAGGGGGCCAGATACGCAGTATTTT
CASSSRGPDTQYF
>-|TRBV7-2|TRBJ2-7|many
TGTGCCAGCAGCCCCTCCTACGAGCAGTACTTC
CASSPSYEQYF
>-|TRBV12-3/TRBV12-4|TRBJ1-1|many
TGTGCCAGCAGTAAAGGGGCCTGGGCGAACACTGAAGCTTTCTTT
CASSKGAWANTEAFF
>-|TRBV12-3/TRBV12-4|TRBJ2-7|many
TGTGCCACCCGATTGGAGTCCGAGCAGTACTTC
CATRLESEQYF
>-|TRBV7-2|TRBJ2-5|many
TGTGCCAGCAGCCAACTAGGCCTCCAAGAGACCCAGTACTTC
CASSQLGLQETQYF
>-|TRBV27|TRBJ1-2|many
TGTGCCAGCGGCCCCCGGGGGGCTAACTATGGCTACACCTTC
CASGPRGANYGYTF
>TRBD2|TRBV7-8|TRBJ2-5|-
TGTGCCAACAGCTTAATAGCCGGGGGGCAAGAGACCCAGTACTTC
CANSLIAGGQETQYF
>-|TRBV20-1|TRBJ2-7|many
TGCAGTGCTACAGGTTCCTACGAGCAGTACTTC
CSATGSYEQYF
>TRBD2|TRBV5-4|TRBJ2-2|-
TGTGCCAGCAGCTACCGACTAGCTGATCGTCCCGGGGAGCTGTTTTTT
CASSYRLADRPGELFF
>-|TRBV7-2|TRBJ2-1|many
TGTGCCAGCAGCCAGACTTCAGGGAGGTATGAGCAGTTCTTC
CASSQTSGRYEQFF
>-|TRBV7-2|TRBJ2-3|few
TGTGCCAGCAAAAACGTAGGGGGAGGGACAGATACGCAGTATTTT
CASKNVGGGTDTQYF
>TRBD2|TRBV20-1|TRBJ2-1|many
TGCAGTGTCCCGGGACTAGCGGACAATGAGCAGTTCTTC
CSVPGLADNEQFF
>-|TRBV9|TRBJ2-1|many
TGTGCCAGCAGCGAGCCGACATTCTCGCAGGGCAATGAGCAGTTCTTC
CASSEPTFSQGNEQFF
>-|TRBV7-2|TRBJ1-6|many
TGTGCCAGCAGCTTAGAACAGCGGGGCTCCTCCTATAATTCACCCCTCCACTTT
CASSLEQRGSSYNSPLHF
>-|TRBV5-5|TRBJ1-1|many
TGTGCCAGCAGCTTGGAAATAGGAAAGGGGACTGAAGCTTTCTTT
CASSLEIGKGTEAFF
>TRBD2|TRBV28|TRBJ2-2|many
TGTGCCAGCAGTTTAGCTAGCGGGGGTTTCGCCGGGGAGCTGTTTTTT
CASSLASGGFAGELFF
>TRBD1|TRBV4-1|TRBJ2-3|many
TGCGCCAGCAGCCAAGACCCGGGACAGGGGCTGCACGATACGCAGTATTTT
CASSQDPGQGLHDTQYF
>TRBD1|TRBV7-2|TRBJ2-7|many
TGTGCCAGCAGTTACAGGGGTGCGTACGAGCAGTACTTC
CASSYRGAYEQYF
>TRBD1|TRBV5-1|TRBJ1-2|many
TGCGCCAGCGCCAACGACAGGGGCGGCGGCTACACCTTC
CASANDRGGGYTF
>-|TRBV29-1|TRBJ2-5|many
TGCAGCGTTGACCGAAACGCAGGGCTCCAGTACTTC
CSVDRNAGLQYF
>-|TRBV5-1|TRBJ2-1|many
TGCGCCAGCAGCTTGGGGCAGGGGCGATACAATGAGCAGTTCTTC
CASSLGQGRYNEQFF
>-|TRBV6-5|TRBJ2-2|-
TGTGCCAGCAGTTACCCGACCGGGGAGCTGTTTTTT
CASSYPTGELFF
>TRBD2|TRBV4-2|TRBJ2-7|few
TGTGCCAGCAGCCGGTCCGCGGGGGGCCCGTACGAGCAGTACTTC
CASSRSAGGPYEQYF
>-|TRBV12-3/TRBV12-4|TRBJ2-3|many
TGTGCCAGCAGACCCGGCACCACAGATACGCAGTATTTT
CASRPGTTDTQYF
>-|TRBV10-3|TRBJ1-6|many
TGTGCCATCACGGAGCTTTATAATTCACCCCTCCACTTT
CAITELYNSPLHF
>-|TRBV2|TRBJ1-1|medium-sized
TGTGCCACAGAACAGGGCAGGAGTGGCACTGAAGCTTTCTTT
CATEQGRSGTEAFF